This is a list of T cell receptor beta chains from one sample in a study of blood T cell repertoires in COVID-19. Using immunoSEQ multiplex PCR, the repertoire was profiled, and TCRdb retains in-frame clones only, with some absent. Among hundreds of thousands of clones, approximately 90% were seen once, and the ten largest hold about 8.9%. The sequenced sample was PBMCs or T cells enriched from blood (not recorded which). These receptors were obtained from a woman aged 18-29 years who had recovered from COVID-19. Each CDR3 is given with its conserved first and last residue. Fields, in order: J gene, D gene, V gene, CDR3 length, clone size, CDR3 protein, CDR3 DNA. A D gene is named only where the DNA matches it firmly. The size of a clone is reported for some rows only, either as once, few or many, or as a class for expanded clones.

TRBJ2-6 TRBD1 TRBV25-1 17 - CASSGRAGGSGANVLTF TGTGCCAGCAGTGGAAGGGCAGGGGGATCTGGGGCCAACGTCCTGACTTTC
TRBJ1-2 TRBD1 TRBV7-9 15 - CASSPTGDQNSGYTF TGTGCCAGCAGTCCAACAGGGGACCAAAATTCGGGCTACACCTTC
TRBJ2-7 - TRBV2 14 many CASKKGPSSYEQYF TGTGCCAGCAAGAAGGGGCCGAGCTCCTACGAGCAGTACTTC
TRBJ2-7 TRBD2 TRBV5-1 13 - CASSRPGGDEQYF TGCGCCAGCAGCCGGCCCGGGGGGGACGAGCAGTACTTC
TRBJ2-7 TRBD1 TRBV28 15 - CASSENDRDLYEQYF TGTGCCAGCAGTGAGAATGACAGGGACCTTTACGAGCAGTACTTC
TRBJ1-6 TRBD1 TRBV30 12 - CAWGTVNSPLHF TGTGCCTGGGGGACAGTGAATTCACCCCTCCACTTT
TRBJ1-3 - TRBV7-9 15 - CASRTDGSSGNTIYF TGTGCCAGCAGAACAGACGGCAGCTCTGGAAACACCATATATTTT
TRBJ1-2 - TRBV28 13 - CASSLPGTYGYTF TGTGCCAGCAGTTTACCAGGGACTTATGGCTACACCTTC
TRBJ1-4 - TRBV5-4 14 - CASSPRQSNEKLFF TGTGCCAGCAGCCCCCGACAGAGTAATGAAAAACTGTTTTTT
TRBJ2-3 - TRBV2 13 - CASSARLGDTQYF TGTGCCAGCAGTGCCCGACTAGGAGATACGCAGTATTTT
TRBJ2-7 TRBD1 TRBV10-3 14 - CAISDATGSREQYF TGTGCCATCAGTGATGCGACAGGGAGCCGCGAGCAGTACTTC
TRBJ1-2 TRBD1 TRBV7-2 17 - CASSTSGTVYGSYGYTF TGTGCCAGCAGCACATCCGGGACAGTGTACGGTAGCTATGGCTACACCTTC
TRBJ1-5 - TRBV6-2/TRBV6-3 14 - CASSPTASNQPQHF TGTGCCAGCAGTCCGACAGCCAGCAATCAGCCCCAGCATTTT
TRBJ2-3 - TRBV28 13 - CASRLGGTDTQYF TGTGCCAGCAGGCTAGGGGGTACAGATACGCAGTATTTT
TRBJ1-5 - TRBV19 15 - CASSPWGGPNQPQHF TGTGCCAGTAGTCCCTGGGGGGGGCCAAATCAGCCCCAGCATTTT
TRBJ2-3 - TRBV13 13 - CASSSPSTDTQYF TGTGCCAGCAGCTCCCCGTCTACGGATACGCAGTATTTT
TRBJ2-2 - TRBV27 14 - CASSIKRTPGELFF TGTGCCAGCAGTATAAAAAGGACACCCGGGGAGCTGTTTTTT
TRBJ1-1 - TRBV3-1/TRBV3-2 13 - CASSQDSDSRAFF TGTGCCAGCAGCCAAGATTCGGACAGCAGGGCTTTCTTT
TRBJ1-4 - TRBV4-1 15 - CASSQVWGRNEKLFF TGCGCCAGCAGCCAAGTTTGGGGCAGAAATGAAAAACTGTTTTTT
TRBJ2-7 TRBD1 TRBV6-2/TRBV6-3 17 - CASSPGQGRSQTYEQYF TGTGCCAGCAGCCCAGGACAGGGTCGTAGTCAGACCTACGAGCAGTACTTC
TRBJ2-5 TRBD2 TRBV5-1 14 - CASSATSGRETQYF TGCGCCAGCAGCGCTACTAGCGGCCGGGAGACCCAGTACTTC
TRBJ1-1 TRBD1 TRBV2 14 - CASSPGTGGREVVF TGTGCCAGCAGTCCCGGGACAGGGGGCAGGGAGGTAGTCTTT
TRBJ2-2 - TRBV9 14 - CASSVGGVPGELFF TGTGCCAGCAGCGTAGGCGGGGTGCCGGGGGAGCTGTTTTTT
TRBJ2-1 TRBD2 TRBV11-2 18 - CASSLDEGWGGPPNEQFF TGTGCCAGCAGCTTAGATGAGGGGTGGGGAGGGCCCCCCAATGAGCAGTTCTTC
TRBJ1-2 TRBD1 TRBV7-8 16 - CASSLWTGGRKYGYTF TGTGCCAGCAGCTTATGGACAGGGGGCAGAAAGTATGGCTACACCTTC
TRBJ1-1 - TRBV7-3 14 - CASSQGRGSTEAFF TGTGCCAGCAGCCAAGGCAGGGGATCAACTGAAGCTTTCTTT
TRBJ1-5 - TRBV7-8 15 - CASSLENQGNQPQHF TGTGCCAGCAGCTTAGAGAACCAGGGGAATCAGCCCCAGCATTTT
TRBJ1-4 - TRBV9 14 once CASSVGTVGEKLFF TGTGCCAGCAGCGTAGGGACAGTTGGGGAAAAACTGTTTTTT
TRBJ2-3 - TRBV7-2 15 - CASSSTTESTDTQYF TGTGCCAGCAGCTCAACGACAGAGAGCACAGATACGCAGTATTTT
TRBJ2-3 - TRBV3-1/TRBV3-2 15 many CASSQGQGKTDTQYF TGTGCCAGCAGCCAGGGGCAGGGCAAGACAGATACGCAGTATTTT
TRBJ2-5 TRBD2 TRBV3-1/TRBV3-2 15 - CASSPGLAVQETQYF TGTGCCAGCAGCCCGGGACTAGCGGTCCAAGAGACCCAGTACTTC
TRBJ2-1 TRBD2 TRBV4-3 16 - CASSQNRLAGFGEQFF TGCGCCAGCAGCCAAAATCGGCTAGCGGGGTTTGGCGAGCAGTTCTTC
TRBJ1-5 TRBD1 TRBV6-2/TRBV6-3 14 - CASSSDRGGQPQHF TGTGCCAGCAGTTCTGACAGGGGCGGGCAGCCCCAGCATTTT
TRBJ2-7 TRBD2 TRBV5-4 17 - CASSSGLAGGPSTEQYF TGTGCCAGCAGCTCTGGACTAGCGGGGGGGCCTAGTACCGAGCAGTACTTC
TRBJ1-2 - TRBV7-3 13 - CASSSGQAYGYTF TGTGCCAGCAGCTCGGGACAAGCCTATGGCTACACCTTC
TRBJ2-1 TRBD2 TRBV19 15 - CASRVGGSSYNEQFF TGTGCCAGTAGGGTGGGGGGGAGCTCCTACAATGAGCAGTTCTTC
TRBJ2-4 - TRBV7-8 14 - CASSLDGPLDIQYF TGTGCCAGCAGCTTGGATGGCCCTCTAGACATTCAGTACTTC
TRBJ1-2 - TRBV29-1 11 - CSVVAGDGYTF TGCAGCGTTGTAGCGGGGGATGGCTACACCTTC
TRBJ1-3 TRBD1 TRBV5-8 18 once CASSFTGTALHSGNTIYF TGTGCCAGCAGCTTTACCGGGACAGCTCTTCACTCTGGAAACACCATATATTTT
TRBJ2-2 - TRBV24-1 16 - CATSDWQGWGTGELFF TGTGCCACCAGTGATTGGCAGGGGTGGGGGACCGGGGAGCTGTTTTTT
TRBJ2-2 TRBD2 TRBV6-6 16 - CASSKSSSGRAGELFF TGTGCCAGCAGTAAATCCTCTAGCGGGAGGGCCGGGGAGCTGTTTTTT
TRBJ1-3 TRBD1 TRBV10-2 16 - CASSRTPGQGADTIYF TGCGCCAGCAGCCGGACCCCGGGACAGGGGGCAGACACCATATATTTT
TRBJ2-1 TRBD2 TRBV7-2 16 once CASSLVAASGHDEQFF TGTGCCAGCAGCTTAGTTGCGGCTAGCGGGCACGATGAGCAGTTCTTC
TRBJ1-2 - TRBV18 13 - CASSPDGGNVYTF TGTGCCAGCTCACCTGACGGCGGGAATGTCTACACCTTC
TRBJ1-1 TRBD1 TRBV18 15 - CASSPADRGNTEAFF TGTGCCAGCTCACCGGCGGACAGGGGAAACACTGAAGCTTTCTTT